Below, 21 T cell receptor beta chains from the same sample are listed, as sequenced in a study of CD8 T cells in ankylosing spondylitis. One entry per CDR3 protein, called by TCRdb with MiXCR from the 5' RACE reads. The table has about 42,000 distinct CDR3 sequences, around 2.9% seen once. Sequencing used blood, either unsorted or a sorted T cell fraction (not recorded which). The receptors derive from a male donor with ankylosing spondylitis or in good health (not recorded which).

This clonotype occurred many times. The chain is built from TRBV9 and TRBJ1-1; TRBD1 matches at 8 bases. CDR1 and CDR2 (germline): SGDLS, YYNGEE. Trimming took 0 bases from V and 8 from J; bases not matched to a gene: 9. The CDR3 has 15 residues. In DNA, the CDR3 is TGTGCCAGCAGCGTAGATCCCAGGGGGCAGAGGGAAGCTTTCTTT. Amino acids: CASSVDPRGQREAFF.

Many counts were recorded for this clonotype. The gene calls are TRBV9 and TRBJ2-1; 8 positions match TRBD2. With V trimmed by 0 bases and J by 2 bases, 1 base remained unmatched. The CDR3 length is 15 residues. The germline CDR1 and CDR2 sequences are SGDLS and YYNGEE. Here the CDR3 reads CASSVAGGPYNEQFF. CDR3 DNA: TGTGCCAGCAGCGTAGCGGGAGGGCCCTACAATGAGCAGTTCTTC.

This clonotype showed up many times. This chain uses TRBV9 with TRBJ2-2; D uncertain. Germline V gene lookup returns CDR1 SGDLS and CDR2 YYNGEE. The CDR3 is 17 amino acids. V shed 0 bases and J shed 3 bases, with 15 bases lying between them. CDR3 amino acids: CASSVVGGVRDTGELFF. Here the CDR3 DNA reads TGTGCCAGCAGCGTAGTTGGCGGAGTTAGGGACACCGGGGAGCTGTTTTTT.

This clonotype was recorded at least ten times. The V and J genes are TRBV9 and TRBJ1-2, with D possibly TRBD1 on 6 matching bases. The CDR3 length is 13 residues. Germline V gene sequence: CDR1 SGDLS, CDR2 YYNGEE. V dropped 2 bases and J dropped 4 bases, with 9 bases sitting between them. CDR3 coding DNA: TGTGCCAGCAGCGTGGACAGATTCTATGGCTACACCTTC. Its translation is CASSVDRFYGYTF.

This clonotype was found many times. The chain is built from TRBV9 and TRBJ1-6, with D unclear. This CDR3 spans 15 amino acids. Trimming took off 0 bases at V and 7 bases at J, with 11 bases between the two ends. From germline, CDR1 is SGDLS and CDR2 YYNGEE. CDR3 in DNA: TGTGCCAGCAGCGTAGGATTCCAGAGGAATTCACCCCTCCACTTT. Its translation is CASSVGFQRNSPLHF. Based on the CDR3 plus reference TRBV9 and TRBJ1-6, the full variable domain is DSGVTQTPKHLITATGQRVTLRCSPRSGDLSVYWYQQSLDQGLQFLIQYYNGEERAKGNILERFSAQQFPDLHSELNLSSLELGDSALYFCASSVGFQRNSPLHFGNGTRLTVT.

This clonotype was counted ten times or more. V usage is TRBV9 and J usage is TRBJ2-7, with a weak D call TRBD2 (5 bases). Per germline, CDR1 SGDLS and CDR2 YYNGEE. V was trimmed by 3 bases and J by 4 bases, leaving 17 bases between them. CDR3 size: 15 residues. CDR3 protein: CASSGSPGMAYEQYF. In DNA, the CDR3 is TGTGCCAGCAGCGGATCACCGGGGATGGCGTACGAGCAGTACTTC.

This clonotype was detected many times. The genes are TRBV9 and TRBJ1-3, with D perhaps TRBD1 (5 bases). The CDR3 runs to 16 residues. In germline, CDR1 is SGDLS, CDR2 YYNGEE. The ends were cut back, 0 bases at V and 2 bases at J, with 12 bases in the middle. CDR3 DNA: TGTGCCAGCAGCGTAGAGGCAGGGACCCCTGGAAACACCATATATTTT. Residues: CASSVEAGTPGNTIYF.

The table lists this clonotype with many counts. The chain combines TRBV9 with TRBJ2-1, with D possibly being TRBD2 (6 bases). The V and J ends lost 3 bases and 10 bases respectively, with 20 bases between them. This CDR3 spans 15 amino acids. In germline, CDR1 is SGDLS, CDR2 YYNGEE. CDR3 in amino acids: CASSATRGEMGEQFF. CDR3 DNA sequence: TGTGCCAGCAGCGCCACACGCGGGGAGATGGGAGAGCAGTTCTTC.

This clonotype was observed at least ten times. This chain connects TRBV9 to TRBJ2-7, with TRBD1 matching 9 bases. This CDR3 is built from 15 residues. V lost 2 bases to trimming and J lost 2 bases; unmatched junction nucleotides: 5. CDR1 and CDR2 (germline): SGDLS, YYNGEE. CDR3 nucleotide sequence: TGTGCCAGCAGCGTGGGGACAGGGAGACCCTACGAGCAGTACTTC. It encodes CASSVGTGRPYEQYF.

This clonotype was detected ten times or more. The chain joins TRBV9 to TRBJ2-2; 8 bases agree with TRBD1. The germline V gene has CDR1 SGDLS and CDR2 YYNGEE. J lost 4 bases, V lost 4 bases, and 0 bases had no gene match. This CDR3 comprises 13 residues. CDR3 coding DNA: TGTGCCAGCAGCACAGGGGGCACCGGGGAGCTGTTTTTT. Residues: CASSTGGTGELFF.

This clonotype was seen repeatedly, ten times or more. The chain carries TRBV9 and TRBJ2-3; D may match TRBD1 or TRBD2 (5 bases each). CDR3 length: 15 residues. Deletions cut 0 bases from V and 2 bases from J, with 10 bases between. Germline CDR1 is SGDLS and CDR2 is YYNGEE. This CDR3 is CASSVVGANTDTQYF. CDR3 in DNA: TGTGCCAGCAGCGTAGTCGGGGCGAACACAGATACGCAGTATTTT. The full variable domain, rest sourced from reference TRBV9 and TRBJ2-3, is DSGVTQTPKHLITATGQRVTLRCSPRSGDLSVYWYQQSLDQGLQFLIQYYNGEERAKGNILERFSAQQFPDLHSELNLSSLELGDSALYFCASSVVGANTDTQYFGPGTRLTVL.

At least ten counts were recorded for this clonotype. V is TRBV9 and J is TRBJ2-7, with D perhaps given as TRBD1 or TRBD2 (6 bases each). Trimming removed 3 bases at V and 2 bases at J, with 15 bases between. The CDR3 totals 15 residues. CDR1 and CDR2 from the germline V gene are SGDLS and YYNGEE. The DNA of the CDR3 is TGTGCCAGCAGCGCGGGGGCAGGGCCAGCCTACGAGCAGTACTTC. Residues: CASSAGAGPAYEQYF.

This clonotype occurred many times. V is TRBV9 and J is TRBJ2-4; D is possibly TRBD1 (8 bases). The CDR3 has 16 amino acids. Germline V gene sequence: CDR1 SGDLS, CDR2 YYNGEE. V was pared by 3 bases and J by 3 bases, with 16 bases between. DNA of the CDR3: TGTGCCAGCAGCGCAACAGGGGGGGGCTTCAAAAACATTCAGTACTTC. Translation gives CASSATGGGFKNIQYF.

This clonotype came up many times. The gene calls are TRBV9 and TRBJ2-7; the D gene is possibly TRBD2 (6 bases). The CDR3 consists of 15 residues. Trimming removed 2 bases from V and 4 bases from J, with 16 bases in between. Germline V gene sequence: CDR1 SGDLS, CDR2 YYNGEE. The CDR3 loop reads CASSVGGSGGYEQYF. The CDR3 DNA reads as TGTGCCAGCAGCGTCGGGGGTAGCGGAGGATACGAGCAGTACTTC.

This clonotype was seen many times. This chain links TRBV21-1 with TRBJ2-4; TRBD2, the table's D call, lacks a check against the DNA. TRBV21-1 is tagged as a pseudogene. This CDR3 region has 17 residues. The CDR3 DNA is TGTGCCAGCAGCACCGGACTAGACGGGCTAGCCAAAAACATTCAGTACTTC. This translates into CASSTGLDGLAKNIQYF.

This clonotype has at least ten counts. The chain couples TRBV9 to TRBJ1-1; tentatively, D is TRBD1 (5 bases). Germline V CDR1 and CDR2: SGDLS, YYNGEE. The V and J ends lost 0 bases and 6 bases respectively, with 6 bases between them. There are 12 residues in the CDR3. The DNA for the CDR3 is TGTGCCAGCAGCGTAGTGGGGGCTGAAGCTTTCTTT. It translates to CASSVVGAEAFF. The full variable domain, its missing parts supplied by reference TRBV9 and TRBJ1-1, is DSGVTQTPKHLITATGQRVTLRCSPRSGDLSVYWYQQSLDQGLQFLIQYYNGEERAKGNILERFSAQQFPDLHSELNLSSLELGDSALYFCASSVVGAEAFFGQGTRLTVV.

This clonotype was found many times. The rearrangement joins TRBV9 to TRBJ2-1, with 8 positions matching TRBD2. V gave up 2 bases and J gave up 0 bases; unmatched junction bases: 1. The germline V gene has CDR1 SGDLS and CDR2 YYNGEE. This CDR3 spans 15 amino acids. Written as DNA, the CDR3 is TGTGCCAGCAGCGTTCGGGAGGGCTCCTACAATGAGCAGTTCTTC. The encoded protein is CASSVREGSYNEQFF.

This clonotype has at least ten counts. The chain is built from TRBV9 and TRBJ2-2; D gene uncertain. CDR1 is SGDLS, CDR2 YYNGEE, per germline. The V end was cut by 6 bases, the J end by 2 bases, with 14 bases between. The CDR3 length is 15 residues. CDR3 sequence: CASTSVPTNTGELFF. The CDR3 DNA follows: TGTGCCAGCACCTCAGTCCCTACCAACACCGGGGAGCTGTTTTTT. Based on the CDR3 plus reference TRBV9 and TRBJ2-2, the full variable domain is DSGVTQTPKHLITATGQRVTLRCSPRSGDLSVYWYQQSLDQGLQFLIQYYNGEERAKGNILERFSAQQFPDLHSELNLSSLELGDSALYFCASTSVPTNTGELFFGEGSRLTVL.

This clonotype was observed at least ten times. For the CDR3, the DNA is TGTGCCAGCAGCGTAGGACAGGGGGCAAGTAATTCACCCCTCCACTTT. Translated: CASSVGQGASNSPLHF. This chain links TRBV9 with TRBJ1-6; TRBD1 aligns across 10 bases. CDR1 is SGDLS, CDR2 YYNGEE, per germline. This CDR3 region has 16 residues. V trimming: 0 bases; J trimming: 6 bases; junction bases outside the gene matches: 3. Looking up the rest from reference TRBV9 and TRBJ1-6 gives the full variable domain: DSGVTQTPKHLITATGQRVTLRCSPRSGDLSVYWYQQSLDQGLQFLIQYYNGEERAKGNILERFSAQQFPDLHSELNLSSLELGDSALYFCASSVGQGASNSPLHFGNGTRLTVT.

This clonotype was seen more than once but under ten times. The chain combines TRBV9 with TRBJ2-2; possible D gene TRBD2, 6 bases. Germline V gene data show CDR1 as SGDLS and CDR2 as YYNGEE. V lost 2 bases to trimming and J lost 6 bases, with 14 bases between them. The CDR3 spans 15 residues. The DNA of the CDR3 is TGTGCCAGCAGCGTTTCGGGAGTAAGTGCCGGGGAGCTGTTTTTT. Translated, it gives CASSVSGVSAGELFF.

This clonotype was seen ten or more times. This chain connects TRBV9 to TRBJ2-7; weak D call: TRBD2 (7 bases). This CDR3 region has 15 residues. CDR1 is SGDLS and CDR2 is YYNGEE in the germline V gene. Trimming removed 0 bases at V and 1 base at J, with 11 bases between. The CDR3 is CASSVDGGASYEQYF. CDR3 nucleotide sequence: TGTGCCAGCAGCGTAGATGGGGGGGCATCCTACGAGCAGTACTTC.